In this sample, the clone carrying this T cell receptor (beta chain) turned up a few times. This sample stems from a study of blood T cell repertoires in COVID-19. The CDR3 totals 15 residues. Germline CDR1 reads LGHNA; CDR2 reads YNFKEQ. Trimming pared 0 bases from V and 8 bases from J, leaving 16 bases between. Sequencing used immunoSEQ multiplex PCR; TCRdb keeps in-frame clones, though not all of them. Here the sample spans approximately 300,000 clones, about 89% being singletons. Adults between roughly 18 and 89 years of age took part from under 30 US areas. The V call is TRBV4-2, the J call TRBJ1-2; D unclear. The receptor was derived from a young woman who had recovered from COVID-19. The sequenced material came from PBMCs or T cells enriched from blood (not recorded which). The CDR3 protein is CASSQESRRRDGYTF. The CDR3 bases are TGTGCCAGCAGCCAAGAATCTAGGCGTCGAGACGGCTACACCTTC.